This T cell receptor (beta chain) was captured in a study of T cells in Graves' hyperthyroidism and ophthalmopathy. Used for diagnoses were clinical symptoms, serum thyroxine and TRAb, thyroid ultrasound and orbital computed tomography. TCR beta CDR3 sequences were amplified from RNA transcripts. In the first-round RT-PCR of the TCR CDR3, the HTBI primer set was used. TCRdb fed the multiplex PCR reads into MiXCR, producing one record per CDR3 protein. The sample lists fewer than 250,000 distinct CDR3 sequences; approximately 24% were seen once. Sample: blood. The TCR sequence derives from a woman aged 40 to 55 with Graves' ophthalmopathy.

The CDR3 DNA is TGTGCCAGCAGACCGGGACACCGATCCTACGAGCAGTACTTC. Translation: CASRPGHRSYEQYF. This rearrangement joins TRBV27 to TRBJ2-7, with a possible D match to TRBD1 (6 bases). This CDR3 is 14 amino acids long. Looked up from germline, CDR1 is MNHEY and CDR2 is SMNVEV (reference sequence). V was shortened by 6 bases and J by 1 base, with 13 bases between the two germline ends.